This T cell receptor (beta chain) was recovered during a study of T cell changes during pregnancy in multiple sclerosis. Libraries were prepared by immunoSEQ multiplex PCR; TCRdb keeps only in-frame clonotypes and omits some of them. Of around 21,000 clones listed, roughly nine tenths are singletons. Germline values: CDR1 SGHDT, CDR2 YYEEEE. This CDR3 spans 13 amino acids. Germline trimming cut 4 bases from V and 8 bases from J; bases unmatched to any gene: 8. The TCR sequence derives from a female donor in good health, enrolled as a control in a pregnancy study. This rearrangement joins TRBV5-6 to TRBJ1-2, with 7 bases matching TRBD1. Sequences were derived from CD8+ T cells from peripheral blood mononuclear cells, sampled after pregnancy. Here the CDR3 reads CASSADRDWGYTF. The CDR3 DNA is TGTGCCAGCAGCGCCGACAGGGATTGGGGCTACACCTTC.